The 16 T cell receptor beta chains below come from one sample, sequenced in a study of vaccination and CD4 T cells after COVID-19 (dated by TCRdb to 2022 to 2024). Receptors were amplified or captured by PCR. For sequencing, an Illumina iSeq 100 was employed. DNA from cultured CD4+ T cells underwent TCR sequencing with the Oncomine TCR Beta short-read assay at the Johns Hopkins FTIC core. The raw public data were reprocessed by TCRdb itself: fastp quality trimming at Q25, MiXCR clonotype calling, in-frame beta chains only. When rows share a CDR3 protein, they turn into one entry using the most common DNA and genes. This sample comprises over 20,000 distinct CDR3 sequences, over 60% of them detected only once. Around 5% of the sample belongs to the ten largest clones. This specimen's treatment or condition label, per the study, means: approximately nine-day PBMC culture with coronavirus spike peptide pools or control peptides (ViraFEST assay).

Antigens for these TCRs are unknown. Sequenced sample: CD4+ T cells from blood, cultured in vitro. All receptors derive from a human donor who had recovered from COVID-19.

This chain links TRBV29-1 with TRBJ1-2; D not resolved. The CDR3 spans 12 residues. V shed 4 bases and J shed 5 bases, with 11 bases lying between them. Germline CDR1 and CDR2: SQVTM and ANQGSEA. The CDR3 nucleotides read TGCAGCGTTGGGACGGAGCTTTATGGCTACACCTTC. It yields the protein CSVGTELYGYTF.

This clonotype has only a few counts. The chain combines TRBV20-1 with TRBJ1-2; perhaps TRBD1 as D (6 bases). V lost 3 bases to trimming and J lost 5 bases, with 13 bases between them. Germline CDR1 and CDR2: DFQATT and SNEGSKA (reference sequence). The CDR3 extends over 13 amino acids. In DNA, the CDR3 is TGCAGTGCTAGTCCAGGGGAGAGGTATGGCTACACCTTC. This sequence encodes CSASPGERYGYTF.

The V and J genes are TRBV20-1 and TRBJ2-7; D is possibly TRBD1 or TRBD2 (5 bases each). The V and J ends lost 1 base and 5 bases respectively, with 15 bases between them. Germline V lookup: CDR1 DFQATT, CDR2 SNEGSKA (reference sequence). The CDR3 loop spans 14 amino acids. In DNA, the CDR3 is TGCAGTGCTAGAGTAGCGCAGGGTATCCACGAGCAGTACTTC. Residues: CSARVAQGIHEQYF.

A few counts support this clonotype. The chain has TRBV20-1 and TRBJ1-2, with TRBD1 as a possible D gene (5 bases). CDR3 length equals 16 residues. Germline V gene sequence: CDR1 DFQATT, CDR2 SNEGSKA (reference sequence). V was cut by 8 bases and J by 3 bases, with 25 bases left in between. The CDR3, as DNA: TGCAGTCCGCGAGAGGGGTCTGGACGGGGATACTATGGCTACACCTTC. Its translation: CSPREGSGRGYYGYTF.

This clonotype was detected only a few times. This chain uses TRBV6-5 with TRBJ1-2; D is uncertain. From germline, CDR1 is MNHEY and CDR2 SVGAGI. The V end lost 2 bases, the J end lost 4 bases, and 20 bases lay between the germline ends. This CDR3 region has 17 residues. The CDR3 sequence is CASSYLSQPPRGYGYTF. In DNA, the CDR3 is TGTGCCAGCAGTTACCTGTCGCAGCCCCCTCGGGGCTATGGCTACACCTTC.

This chain joins TRBV7-2 and TRBJ2-3; 10 bases agree with TRBD1. CDR1 is SGHTA and CDR2 is FQGNSA in the germline V gene. The J segment lost 6 bases and the V segment lost 4 bases, leaving 4 bases of the junction unmatched. The CDR3 runs to 14 residues. The CDR3 sequence is CASSSDRGLDTQYF. DNA of the CDR3: TGTGCCAGCAGCTCAGACAGGGGGCTGGATACGCAGTATTTT. The full variable domain, completed using reference TRBV7-2 and TRBJ2-3, is GAGVSQSPSNKVTEKGKDVELRCDPISGHTALYWYRQSLGQGLEFLIYFQGNSAPDKSGLPSDRFSAERTGGSVSTLTIQRTQQEDSAVYLCASSSDRGLDTQYFGPGTRLTVL.

The rearrangement joins TRBV7-2 to TRBJ1-5; 9 positions match TRBD1. J was trimmed by 0 bases and V by 5 bases; bases with no gene match: 11. Germline CDR1 SGHTA, CDR2 FQGNSA. The CDR3 runs 18 residues. DNA for the CDR3: TGTGCCAGCAGCCCGATGACAGGGGGGGAGTATAGCAATCAGCCCCAGCATTTT. Encoded protein: CASSPMTGGEYSNQPQHF.

This chain connects TRBV7-3 to TRBJ1-2; TRBD1 is a possible D gene (6 bases). Between the trimmed V and J ends, which lost 4 bases and 6 bases, there was a span of 15 bases. This CDR3 region has 14 residues. Germline CDR1 is SGHTA and CDR2 is FQGTGA. The CDR3 loop is CASSSTITGHGYTF. CDR3 DNA sequence: TGTGCCAGCAGCTCAACGATTACAGGGCATGGCTACACCTTC.

The chain joins TRBV19 to TRBJ2-1, with 8 nucleotides matching TRBD2. This CDR3 has 17 residues. Germline CDR1 and CDR2: LNHDA and SQIVND (reference sequence). The trim removed 0 bases at V and 3 bases at J, leaving 7 bases unmatched. This CDR3 is CASSIDLREGLYNEQFF. CDR3 DNA sequence: TGTGCCAGTAGTATAGATTTACGGGAGGGCCTCTACAATGAGCAGTTCTTC.

J is TRBJ1-1 and V is TRBV7-9; no clear D. This CDR3 region has 13 residues. V shed 5 bases and J shed 0 bases, with 7 bases lying between them. Germline-derived CDR1 and CDR2 are SEHNR and FQNEAQ (reference sequence). CDR3 nucleotide sequence: TGTGCCAGCAGCCGCAACATGAACACTGAAGCTTTCTTT. It codes for CASSRNMNTEAFF.

The chain recombines TRBV20-1 with TRBJ1-1; D gene ambiguous. Per germline, CDR1 DFQATT and CDR2 SNEGSKA (reference sequence). The CDR3 contains 13 residues. The V and J ends lost 3 bases and 0 bases respectively, with 8 bases between them. The DNA for the CDR3 is TGCAGTGCTAGTAATGGGATGAACACTGAAGCTTTCTTT. Translating it yields CSASNGMNTEAFF.

The J gene is TRBJ2-7, the V gene TRBV6-1; perhaps TRBD1 as D (5 bases). This CDR3 has 12 residues. V was clipped by 6 bases and J by 5 bases, with 11 bases between them. The germline gives CDR1 MNHNS, CDR2 SASEGT. The CDR3 DNA reads as TGTGCCAGCAGGGACATGGTCCACGAGCAGTACTTC. Residues: CASRDMVHEQYF.

This clonotype was detected a few times. The chain is built from TRBV7-2 and TRBJ2-2; the match to TRBD2 covers 10 bases. V shed 6 bases, J shed 4 bases, and the junction held 8 bases outside the gene matches. This CDR3 spans 16 amino acids. Germline CDR1 is SGHTA and CDR2 is FQGNSA. This chain's CDR3 is CASRLGLAVSTGELFF. The CDR3 nucleotides are TGTGCCAGCAGACTCGGACTAGCGGTTAGCACCGGGGAGCTGTTTTTT.

V usage is TRBV19 and J usage is TRBJ1-5; 8 bases are a match to TRBD1. CDR1 and CDR2 (germline): LNHDA, SQIVND (reference sequence). This CDR3 spans 17 amino acids. V shed 6 bases, J shed 2 bases, and the junction held 12 bases outside the gene matches. The CDR3 DNA follows: TGTGCCAGTAGGCTAGACCCAGGGGGCTCGGGCAATCAGCCCCAGCATTTT. It translates to CASRLDPGGSGNQPQHF. The whole variable domain, filled in from reference TRBV19 and TRBJ1-5, reads DGGITQSPKYLFRKEGQNVTLSCEQNLNHDAMYWYRQDPGQGLRLIYYSQIVNDFQKGDIAEGYSVSREKKESFPLTVTSAQKNPTAFYLCASRLDPGGSGNQPQHFGDGTRLSIL.

The chain employs TRBV7-2 and TRBJ1-6; no definite D call. CDR1 is SGHTA and CDR2 is FQGNSA in the germline V gene. This CDR3 spans 15 amino acids. The V gene lost 8 bases and the J gene lost 0 bases, with 11 bases spanning the gap. The CDR3 protein is CASGSTGSYNSPLHF. In DNA form, the CDR3 reads TGTGCCAGCGGATCGACGGGCTCCTATAATTCACCCCTCCACTTT.

V usage is TRBV12-3 or TRBV12-4 and J usage is TRBJ1-2, with D tentatively TRBD1 (5 bases). The CDR3 spans 15 residues. The V and J ends lost 7 bases and 0 bases respectively, with 15 bases between them. The DNA for the CDR3 is TGTGCCAGCAAAACCTCCTGGGGGTCTAACTATGGCTACACCTTC. It encodes CASKTSWGSNYGYTF.